This T cell receptor beta chain was captured by sequencing in a study of blood T cell repertoires in COVID-19. About the research overall: From the United States, Italy and Spain came samples of acute and convalescent COVID-19.

V lost 0 bases and J lost 5, with 13 bases in between. This CDR3 spans 15 amino acids. Per germline, CDR1 MGHRA and CDR2 YSYEKL. As handled by the study authors: Using reference gene primer amplification, nucleated cell counts were estimated. The data were produced by immunoSEQ multiplex PCR, yet TCRdb's version contains in-frame clones alone and is incomplete. V, J and clone size derive from that table, while D and trimming were established from the DNA sequence. The table records some 250,000 clones, 86% of them present only once. This clone was counted between two and nine times. The chain couples TRBV4-1 to TRBJ1-2; no clear D gene. The sequencing input was peripheral blood. This receptor was identified in a man at least 80 years old with acute or convalescent COVID-19. CDR3 in amino acids: CASSQEWSREYGYTF. CDR3 sequence (DNA): TGCGCCAGCAGCCAAGAGTGGAGCAGAGAGTATGGCTACACCTTC.